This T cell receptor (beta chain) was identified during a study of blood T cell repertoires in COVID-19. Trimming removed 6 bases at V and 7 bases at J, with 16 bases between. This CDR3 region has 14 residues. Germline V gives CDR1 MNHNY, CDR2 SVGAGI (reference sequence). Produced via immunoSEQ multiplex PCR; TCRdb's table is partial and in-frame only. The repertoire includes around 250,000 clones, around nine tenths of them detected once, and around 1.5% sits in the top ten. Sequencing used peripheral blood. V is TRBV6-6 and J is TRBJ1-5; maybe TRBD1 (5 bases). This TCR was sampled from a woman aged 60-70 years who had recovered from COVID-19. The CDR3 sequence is CASSPGRGGQPQHF. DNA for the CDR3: TGTGCCAGCAGCCCCGGACGGGGGGGACAGCCCCAGCATTTT.